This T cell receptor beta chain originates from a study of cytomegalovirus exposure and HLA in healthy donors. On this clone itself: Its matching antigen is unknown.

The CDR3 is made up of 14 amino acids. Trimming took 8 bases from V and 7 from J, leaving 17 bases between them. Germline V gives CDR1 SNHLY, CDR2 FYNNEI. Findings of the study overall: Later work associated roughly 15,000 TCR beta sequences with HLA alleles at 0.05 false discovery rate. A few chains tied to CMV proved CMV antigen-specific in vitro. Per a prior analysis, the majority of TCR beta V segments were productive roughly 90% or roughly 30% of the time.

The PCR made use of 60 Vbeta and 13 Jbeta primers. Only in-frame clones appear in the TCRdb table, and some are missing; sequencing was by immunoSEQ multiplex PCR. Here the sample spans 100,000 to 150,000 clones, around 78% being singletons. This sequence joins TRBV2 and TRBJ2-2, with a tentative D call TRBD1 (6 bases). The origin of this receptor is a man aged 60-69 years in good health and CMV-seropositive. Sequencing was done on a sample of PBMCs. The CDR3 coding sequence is TGTGCCAGCCGCCCGGGACAATACATCGGGGAGCTGTTTTTT. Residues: CASRPGQYIGELFF.